This TCR beta chain stems from a study of human T cells and chemical hapten exposure. Study observations and caveats: TCRs exceeding 1 in 1000 frequency stayed unchanged with DPC sensitization.

With respect to this clonotype: Its antigen is unknown. Sequence at one end of the junction differs from germline and may be a read error.

The starting material, unfractionated whole blood, was used for total RNA extraction. Via MiXCR, TCRdb re-called the 5' RACE reads, giving one row per CDR3 protein. The data show 110,000 or so distinct CDR3 sequences, roughly 18% seen once. The sequence came from a human donor in good health.

The CDR3 loop is CATSDSLDRGKNTQYF. The CDR3 DNA sequence: TGTGCCACCAGTGACTCCCTGGACAGGGGGAAAAACACTCAGTACTTC. V is TRBV24-1 and J is TRBJ2-4; the match to TRBD1 covers 10 bases. Germline V gene data show CDR1 as KGHDR and CDR2 as SFDVKD. This CDR3 contains 16 residues.